There are many counts of the clone carrying this T cell receptor beta chain. This record belongs to a study of early T cells in non-severe SARS-CoV-2 infection. As part of library construction, unique molecular identifiers were attached to individual cDNA molecules. TCRdb reprocessed the 5' RACE reads with MiXCR, giving one entry per CDR3 protein. This table holds some 19,000 distinct CDR3 sequences, approximately 4.4% found once. J gave up 7 bases and V 3 bases, and 5 bases lay outside the gene matches. This CDR3 contains 13 residues. The receptor was derived from an adult who was a healthcare worker with PCR-confirmed SARS-CoV-2 infection or an uninfected control (not recorded which). The rearrangement links TRBV12-3 or TRBV12-4 to TRBJ2-5; 7 positions match TRBD2. Source material: whole blood. The CDR3 reads CASSFGGERTQYF. CDR3 in DNA: TGTGCCAGCAGTTTTGGGGGGGAACGGACCCAGTACTTC.